Described below is a single T cell receptor beta chain sequence and its context. Its antigen is not known. This entry comes from a study of shared clonotypes between healthy human individuals. Study in general: With ages of 18 to 49, the donors were a couple of women and three men. Donors had three CD4 naive, three CD4 memory, two CD8 naive and one CD8 memory plate apiece. Notes on the study in general: Sharing across several donors was seen in approximately 5.2% of naive CD4 clonotypes.

Positively selected for CCR7, the CD45RO-negative cells used as naive CD8 cells excluded terminally differentiated effector memory CD45RA+ cells. The CDR3 totals 15 residues. The germline gives CDR1 SGHVS, CDR2 FQNEAQ. V lost 4 bases and J lost 4; bases outside the gene matches: 9. Study processing details: ImmunoSEQ supplied junction-only sequences lacking quality scores, so filtering was different. Data came from immunoSEQ multiplex PCR; TCRdb stores just in-frame clones and leaves some out. Clonal size and the V and J genes are those of that table, whereas D and trimming came from the DNA. Seen here are approximately 740,000 clones, 85% to 95% observed once, and the top ten hold approximately 25%.

This clonotype was sampled from a man aged 25 to 40 in good health. The sample consisted of naive CD8+ T cells sorted from blood. The chain uses TRBV7-8 and TRBJ2-7, with TRBD2 identical over 8 bases. CDR3 amino acids: CASSSKAGEVYEQYF. DNA of the CDR3: TGTGCCAGCAGCTCGAAAGCGGGAGAGGTATACGAGCAGTACTTC. Together with reference TRBV7-8 and TRBJ2-7, the CDR3 gives the full variable domain: GAGVSQSPRYKVAKRGQDVALRCDPISGHVSLFWYQQALGQGPEFLTYFQNEAQLDKSGLPSDRFFAERPEGSVSTLKIQRTQQEDSAVYLCASSSKAGEVYEQYFGPGTRLTVT.